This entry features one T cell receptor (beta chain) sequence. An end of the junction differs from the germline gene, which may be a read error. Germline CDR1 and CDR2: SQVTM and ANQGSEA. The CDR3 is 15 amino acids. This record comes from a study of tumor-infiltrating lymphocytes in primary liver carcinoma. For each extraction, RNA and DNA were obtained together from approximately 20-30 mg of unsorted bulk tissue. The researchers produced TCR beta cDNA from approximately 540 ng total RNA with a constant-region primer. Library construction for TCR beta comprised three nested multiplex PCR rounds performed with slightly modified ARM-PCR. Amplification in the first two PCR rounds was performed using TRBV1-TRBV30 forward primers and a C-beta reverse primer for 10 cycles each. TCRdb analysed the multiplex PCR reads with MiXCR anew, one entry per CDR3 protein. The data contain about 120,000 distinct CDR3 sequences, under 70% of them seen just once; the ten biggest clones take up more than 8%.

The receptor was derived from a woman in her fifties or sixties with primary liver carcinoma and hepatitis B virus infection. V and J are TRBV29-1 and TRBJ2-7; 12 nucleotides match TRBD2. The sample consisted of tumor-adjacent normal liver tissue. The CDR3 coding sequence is TGCAGTGTTAAGCCGACTAGCGGGAGTTCCTACGAGCAGCACTTC. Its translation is CSVKPTSGSSYEQHF.